One sample yielded the 5 T cell receptor beta chains listed below, sequenced in a study of T-cell memory formation after mild COVID-19. TCRdb redid the calling of the 5' RACE reads with MiXCR, one entry per CDR3 protein. The sample shows hundreds of thousands of distinct CDR3 sequences, approximately 19% of them seen only once. Sequenced sample: PBMCs or a T cell subset sorted from them (not recorded which). Source of these receptors: a young man who had mild COVID-19 (a few samples of this study predate the infection). Cell type and time point are not known.

This clonotype was counted between two and nine times. The rearrangement links TRBV5-1 to TRBJ2-2, with 8 bases lining up with TRBD2. The V and J ends lost 5 bases and 5 bases, in that order; junction bases with no gene match: 8. The CDR3 runs to 15 residues. Germline V gene lookup returns CDR1 SGHRS and CDR2 YFSETQ. As DNA, the CDR3 is TGCGCCAGCAGTTCCCGGGAGGGTTCGACCGGGGAGCTGTTTTTT. Protein sequence: CASSSREGSTGELFF.

The rearrangement joins TRBV9 to TRBJ2-6; perhaps TRBD1 as D (5 bases). Germline V gives CDR1 SGDLS, CDR2 YYNGEE. Trimming shortened V by 4 bases and J by 0 bases, and 17 bases separated the two germline ends. CDR3 length equals 18 residues. CDR3 loop: CASSPRLDSPSGANVLTF. In DNA form, the CDR3 reads TGTGCCAGCAGCCCGCGCCTAGACAGTCCCTCTGGGGCCAACGTCCTGACTTTC.

V usage is TRBV21-1 and J usage is TRBJ1-5; the tabulated D call, TRBD1, remains unverified against the DNA. TRBV21-1 is reported as a pseudogene. This CDR3 region has 17 residues. The chain's CDR3 is CASNGQGPHRINQPQHF. In nucleotides, the CDR3 is TGTGCCAGCAACGGCCAGGGGCCCCACCGAATCAATCAGCCCCAGCATTTT.

This clonotype was seen only a few times. The chain combines TRBV7-9 with TRBJ2-5; D possibly corresponds to TRBD1 (6 bases). Germline V CDR1 and CDR2: SEHNR, FQNEAQ (reference sequence). This CDR3 comprises 15 residues. V was trimmed by 5 bases and J by 3 bases, leaving 16 bases between them. CDR3 in amino acids: CASSQGNGAEETQYF. The CDR3 nucleotides read TGTGCCAGCAGCCAGGGGAATGGAGCAGAAGAGACCCAGTACTTC.

Ten or more counts support this clonotype. This chain links TRBV4-1 with TRBJ2-7; tentative D call: TRBD1 (6 bases). The V and J ends lost 1 base and 5 bases respectively, with 15 bases between them. This CDR3 is built from 15 residues. CDR1 MGHRA and CDR2 YSYEKL come from the germline V gene. CDR3 amino acids: CASSQAHRVVNEQYF. CDR3 DNA sequence: TGCGCCAGCAGCCAAGCCCACAGGGTCGTGAACGAGCAGTACTTC.